Listed below are T cell receptor beta chains from one sample, sequenced in a study of blood T cell repertoires in COVID-19. Profiled with immunoSEQ multiplex PCR; TCRdb holds only in-frame clones, not every one. The data hold 200,000 to 250,000 clones, with approximately 90% observed a single time. Sequences were obtained from PBMCs or T cells enriched from blood (not recorded which). These TCRs come from a woman aged 40 to 50 with acute COVID-19. CDR3s include the opening cysteine and the closing phenylalanine or tryptophan. A D gene is named only where the DNA matches it firmly. Rows give clone size only sometimes, using once, few, many, or a class for an expanded clone.

J gene | D gene | V gene | CDR3 length | clone size | CDR3 protein | CDR3 DNA
TRBJ1-1 | - | TRBV5-1 | 16 | - | CASSLLSGGLNTEAFF | TGCGCCAGCAGCTTGTTAAGCGGAGGCTTGAACACTGAAGCTTTCTTT
TRBJ2-5 | - | TRBV3-1/TRBV3-2 | 14 | - | CASNHPRHQETQYF | TGTGCCAGCAACCACCCCAGGCACCAAGAGACCCAGTACTTC
TRBJ2-2 | - | TRBV7-3 | 15 | - | CASSFSGTNTGELFF | TGTGCCAGCAGCTTTAGCGGAACGAACACCGGGGAGCTGTTTTTT
TRBJ1-2 | TRBD1 | TRBV6-5 | 15 | - | CASSTRTGLNYGYTF | TGTGCCAGCAGTACCCGGACAGGGCTTAACTATGGCTACACCTTC
TRBJ2-7 | TRBD1 | TRBV29-1 | 12 | - | CSVRDRVYEQYF | TGCAGCGTCCGAGACAGGGTCTACGAGCAGTACTTC
TRBJ2-3 | TRBD1 | TRBV11-3 | 15 | - | CASSLAGGSTDTQYF | TGTGCCAGCAGCTTAGCAGGGGGCAGCACAGATACGCAGTATTTT
TRBJ1-1 | - | TRBV12-3/TRBV12-4 | 12 | - | CASSDGGSEAFF | TGTGCCAGCAGCGATGGAGGGTCTGAAGCTTTCTTT
TRBJ2-2 | - | TRBV7-9 | 14 | few | CASSLVRGDGELFF | TGTGCCAGCAGCTTAGTTCGCGGGGACGGGGAGCTGTTTTTT
TRBJ1-1 | - | TRBV3-1/TRBV3-2 | 14 | - | CASSQEWGDTEAFF | TGTGCCAGCAGCCAAGAGTGGGGGGACACTGAAGCTTTCTTT
TRBJ2-2 | - | TRBV5-6 | 15 | - | CASSKGYANTGELFF | TGTGCCAGCAGCAAGGGGTACGCCAACACCGGGGAGCTGTTTTTT
TRBJ1-2 | TRBD1 | TRBV5-5 | 15 | few | CASSLEGRGQNGYTF | TGTGCCAGCAGCTTGGAGGGCAGGGGGCAGAATGGCTACACCTTC
TRBJ2-7 | - | TRBV19 | 15 | - | CASSIKGHNSYEQYF | TGTGCCAGTAGTATAAAGGGGCATAACTCCTACGAGCAGTACTTC
TRBJ1-2 | - | TRBV9 | 14 | - | CASSSGGGRDGYTF | TGTGCCAGCAGCTCCGGGGGGGGGCGCGATGGCTACACCTTC
TRBJ2-5 | - | TRBV6-5 | 15 | - | CASTAWGESQETQYF | TGTGCCAGCACCGCGTGGGGGGAGTCCCAAGAGACCCAGTACTTC
TRBJ2-2 | - | TRBV5-1 | 14 | - | CASSPSLVAGELFF | TGCGCCAGCAGCCCTAGTTTGGTGGCCGGGGAGCTGTTTTTT
TRBJ1-4 | TRBD1 | TRBV4-3 | 16 | - | CASSQDGQGTYEKLFF | TGCGCCAGCAGCCAAGATGGACAGGGCACCTACGAAAAACTGTTTTTT
TRBJ2-1 | - | TRBV2 | 10 | - | CASEVGEQFF | TGTGCCAGCGAGGTGGGTGAGCAGTTCTTC
TRBJ1-2 | - | TRBV30 | 12 | once | CAWRQGLYGYTF | TGTGCCTGGCGTCAGGGGCTATATGGCTACACCTTC
TRBJ1-5 | - | TRBV13 | 14 | few | CASRSAVSNQPQHF | TGTGCCAGCAGAAGTGCAGTTAGCAATCAGCCCCAGCATTTT
TRBJ2-1 | - | TRBV15 | 13 | - | CATSEEQASEQFF | TGTGCCACCAGCGAAGAACAGGCCTCTGAGCAGTTCTTC
TRBJ1-2 | TRBD1 | TRBV10-1 | 13 | - | CASSRDRNYGYTF | TGCGCCAGCAGTCGGGACAGAAACTATGGCTACACCTTC
TRBJ2-5 | - | TRBV19 | 15 | once | CASTDRGGSIETQYF | TGTGCCAGTACGGATAGAGGGGGATCCATCGAGACCCAGTACTTC
TRBJ2-7 | TRBD1 | TRBV19 | 15 | - | CASSNDRDLSYEQYF | TGTGCCAGTAGTAATGACAGGGACCTGTCCTACGAGCAGTACTTC
TRBJ1-1 | - | TRBV2 | 13 | few | CANQQRMNTEAFF | TGTGCCAACCAACAGAGAATGAACACTGAAGCTTTCTTT
TRBJ1-1 | - | TRBV29-1 | 14 | - | CSVEIDPGYTEAFF | TGCAGCGTTGAAATTGACCCAGGTTACACTGAAGCTTTCTTT
TRBJ2-2 | - | TRBV5-1 | 14 | - | CASSPDSSTGELFF | TGCGCCAGCAGCCCGGACAGTAGCACCGGGGAGCTGTTTTTT
TRBJ1-6 | TRBD1 | TRBV18 | 14 | few | CASSPDRKNSPLHF | TGTGCCAGCTCACCGGACAGGAAAAATTCACCCCTCCACTTT
TRBJ1-1 | TRBD1 | TRBV6-5 | 15 | once | CASSWDRTLNTEAFF | TGTGCCAGCAGTTGGGACAGGACCTTGAACACTGAAGCTTTCTTT
TRBJ1-2 | - | TRBV21-1 | 16 | few | CASSTPRDRGRYGYTF | TGTGCCAGCAGCACACCCCGGGACAGGGGACGCTATGGCTACACCTTC
TRBJ1-6 | TRBD1 | TRBV9 | 19 | - | CASSVAPKTVTGNNSPLHF | TGTGCCAGCAGCGTAGCGCCCAAAACCGTGACAGGGAATAATTCACCCCTCCACTTT
TRBJ1-6 | - | TRBV9 | 16 | - | CASSVDGFSYNSPLHF | TGTGCCAGCAGCGTAGACGGGTTTTCCTATAATTCACCCCTCCACTTT
TRBJ1-1 | - | TRBV12-3/TRBV12-4 | 12 | - | CASSYMREPAFF | TGTGCCAGCAGTTATATGAGGGAACCAGCTTTCTTT
TRBJ2-2 | TRBD2 | TRBV7-3 | 14 | - | CASSLSSGAGELFF | TGTGCCAGCAGCTTATCTAGCGGGGCCGGGGAGCTGTTTTTT
TRBJ2-7 | TRBD1 | TRBV4-1 | 14 | - | CASSQADRGYEQYF | TGCGCCAGCAGCCAAGCAGACAGGGGCTACGAGCAGTACTTC
TRBJ1-2 | - | TRBV25-1 | 12 | once | CASSEWPGGYTF | TGTGCCAGCAGTGAATGGCCAGGCGGCTACACCTTC
TRBJ2-7 | TRBD1 | TRBV10-3 | 12 | - | CAIRPDRDEQYF | TGTGCCATCAGACCGGACAGGGACGAGCAGTACTTC
TRBJ2-5 | - | TRBV19 | 13 | once | CASSPGVQETQYF | TGTGCCAGTAGTCCGGGGGTACAAGAGACCCAGTACTTC
TRBJ1-5 | - | TRBV12-3/TRBV12-4 | 13 | - | CASSFLRDQPQHF | TGTGCCAGCAGTTTCCTCAGGGATCAGCCCCAGCATTTT
TRBJ2-7 | - | TRBV4-3 | 13 | once | CASSQEEDYEQYF | TGCGCCAGCAGCCAAGAGGAGGATTACGAGCAGTACTTC
TRBJ1-5 | - | TRBV11-2 | 15 | - | CASSLGSDSNQPQHF | TGTGCCAGCAGCTTAGGGTCAGATAGCAATCAGCCCCAGCATTTT
TRBJ2-3 | TRBD1 | TRBV5-6 | 18 | - | CASSQPGQQHLSTDTQYF | TGTGCCAGCAGCCAACCGGGACAGCAACATTTGAGCACAGATACGCAGTATTTT
TRBJ1-3 | - | TRBV2 | 14 | - | CASRSGFSGNTIYF | TGTGCCAGCAGGAGCGGGTTCTCTGGAAACACCATATATTTT
TRBJ1-4 | - | TRBV19 | 13 | - | CATSVATNEKLFF | TGTGCCACCTCGGTTGCAACTAATGAAAAACTGTTTTTT
TRBJ2-7 | - | TRBV29-1 | 12 | - | CSVASQDYEQYF | TGCAGCGTTGCTAGCCAGGACTACGAGCAGTACTTC
TRBJ1-2 | - | TRBV29-1 | 13 | few | CSVEGPQVQGYTF | TGCAGCGTTGAAGGGCCTCAGGTGCAAGGCTACACCTTC
TRBJ1-2 | TRBD1 | TRBV7-3 | 11 | - | CASSKQGPYTF | TGTGCCAGCAGCAAACAGGGGCCCTACACCTTC
TRBJ1-6 | - | TRBV5-1 | 14 | few | CASSLVQYNSPLHF | TGCGCCAGCAGCTTGGTCCAGTATAATTCACCCCTCCACTTT
TRBJ2-3 | - | TRBV5-6 | 16 | - | CASTAVKGGGTDTQYF | TGTGCCAGCACCGCCGTAAAGGGGGGGGGCACAGATACGCAGTATTTT
TRBJ2-1 | - | TRBV19 | 15 | - | CASTKMGSGGDEQFF | TGTGCCAGTACCAAAATGGGGAGTGGAGGCGATGAGCAGTTCTTC
TRBJ1-6 | - | TRBV9 | 14 | - | CASSVVAGFSPLHF | TGTGCCAGCAGCGTAGTGGCAGGGTTTTCACCCCTCCACTTT
TRBJ1-5 | - | TRBV9 | 13 | - | CASSQTGNQPQHF | TGTGCCAGCAGCCAGACGGGAAATCAGCCCCAGCATTTT
TRBJ1-2 | TRBD1 | TRBV7-9 | 13 | - | CASSEQGANGYTF | TGTGCCAGCAGCGAACAGGGGGCAAATGGCTACACCTTC
TRBJ2-2 | TRBD2 | TRBV5-1 | 18 | - | CASSGGLGAGVNTGELFF | TGCGCCAGCAGCGGTGGATTAGGGGCGGGGGTCAACACCGGGGAGCTGTTTTTT
TRBJ1-1 | TRBD1 | TRBV9 | 14 | once | CASSATGGNTEAFF | TGTGCCAGCAGCGCGACAGGGGGGAACACTGAAGCTTTCTTT